These 30 T cell receptor beta chains share one sample of origin, sequenced in a study of shared clonotypes between healthy human individuals. The naive CD8 population came from CD45RO-negative cells selected for CCR7, without terminally differentiated effector memory CD45RA+ cells. The repertoire was sequenced with immunoSEQ multiplex PCR; TCRdb's copy has only in-frame clones and lacks some. The sample has roughly 890,000 clones; more than 85% are singletons. Sequencing was carried out using naive CD8+ T cells sorted from blood. These TCRs come from a man aged 25-45 years in good health.

The chain uses TRBV5-1 and TRBJ2-7; TRBD2 is a possible D gene (7 bases). The CDR3 length is 15 residues. The germline V gene has CDR1 SGHRS and CDR2 YFSETQ. Trimming pared 4 bases from V and 3 bases from J, leaving 17 bases between. The CDR3 DNA reads as TGCGCCAGCAGCCCCGACACGGGGGGCAGCTACGAGCAGTACTTC. Translating gives CASSPDTGGSYEQYF.

This chain uses TRBV6-1 with TRBJ1-4; D is unclear. The V end was cut by 0 bases, the J end by 4 bases, with 9 bases between. CDR1 and CDR2 (germline): MNHNS, SASEGT. The CDR3 totals 15 residues. The CDR3 spells CASSEAPTYNEKLFF. The CDR3 DNA reads TGTGCCAGCAGTGAAGCGCCGACGTATAATGAAAAACTGTTTTTT.

The rearrangement joins TRBV5-6 to TRBJ2-7, with D unresolved. This CDR3 contains 12 residues. V was cut by 4 bases and J by 7 bases, with 12 bases left in between. Germline loops: CDR1 SGHDT, CDR2 YYEEEE. The DNA for the CDR3 is TGTGCCAGCAGCATACGGACCTTTGAGCAGTACTTC. Translated: CASSIRTFEQYF.

This clone was counted once. The rearrangement joins TRBV4-1 to TRBJ2-3; 10 bases align to TRBD2. The CDR3 has 17 amino acids. The germline CDR1 and CDR2 sequences are MGHRA and YSYEKL. J lost 6 bases, V lost 1 base, and 10 bases had no gene match. The CDR3 reads CASSQVGLAGDGDTQYF. For the CDR3, the DNA is TGCGCCAGCAGCCAAGTTGGGCTAGCGGGAGACGGGGATACGCAGTATTTT.

This chain connects TRBV9 to TRBJ2-1; a weak D match, TRBD2 (6 bases). Germline V gene lookup returns CDR1 SGDLS and CDR2 YYNGEE. The V end lost 0 bases, the J end lost 7 bases, and 14 bases lay between the germline ends. There are 15 residues in the CDR3. Here the CDR3 DNA reads TGTGCCAGCAGCGTAGTCCCGGGGGAGTGGAATGAGCAGTTCTTC. This gives the protein CASSVVPGEWNEQFF.

This chain connects TRBV9 to TRBJ2-1; TRBD1 matches at 10 bases. Germline V gene data show CDR1 as SGDLS and CDR2 as YYNGEE. The V and J ends lost 4 bases and 7 bases, in that order; junction bases with no gene match: 5. The CDR3 is 14 amino acids. Here the CDR3 reads CASSPRTGGNEQFF. CDR3 nucleotide sequence: TGTGCCAGCAGCCCCCGGACAGGGGGGAATGAGCAGTTCTTC.

In this sample, this clone turned up a few times. The rearrangement joins TRBV9 to TRBJ2-5, with TRBD2 matching over 16 bases. Germline CDR1 is SGDLS and CDR2 is YYNGEE. The CDR3 consists of 17 residues. V trimming: 4 bases; J trimming: 4 bases; junction bases outside the gene matches: 7. CDR3 DNA: TGTGCCAGCAGCCCGGGACTAGCGGGAGGGCCCAGAGAGACCCAGTACTTC. This gives the protein CASSPGLAGGPRETQYF.

Remarks on this clone: This CDR3 is also generated by other DNA sequences in the sample. The chain couples TRBV20-1 to TRBJ2-7; D gene ambiguous. V was trimmed by 6 bases and J by 5 bases, leaving 11 bases between them. CDR1 and CDR2 from the germline V gene are DFQATT and SNEGSKA (reference sequence). This CDR3 has 11 amino acids. The CDR3 sequence is CSARTGHEQYF. As DNA, the CDR3 is TGCAGTGCCAGAACCGGCCACGAGCAGTACTTC.

For the CDR3, the DNA is TGTGCCAGCAGTAACCCCGGGACAGGGGACTCCTACGAGCAGTACTTC. Translated, it gives CASSNPGTGDSYEQYF. V usage is TRBV25-1 and J usage is TRBJ2-7, with 10 bases matching TRBD1. The length of the CDR3 is 16 residues. The J segment lost 0 bases and the V segment lost 5 bases, leaving 7 bases of the junction unmatched. Germline V gives CDR1 MGHDK, CDR2 SYGVNS.

The chain links TRBV28 to TRBJ2-7; 10 nucleotides match TRBD2. The V and J ends lost 5 bases and 3 bases, in that order; junction bases with no gene match: 10. The germline gives CDR1 MDHEN, CDR2 SYDVKM. This CDR3 is built from 16 residues. CDR3 nucleotide sequence: TGTGCCAGCAGTCAGAGTAGCGGGAGGACGTACTACGAGCAGTACTTC. It yields the protein CASSQSSGRTYYEQYF.

The chain links TRBV27 to TRBJ1-1, with 9 bases matching TRBD1. This CDR3 region has 16 residues. The V segment lost 5 bases and the J segment 5 bases; nucleotides outside the gene matches: 12. Germline lookup yields CDR1 MNHEY and CDR2 SMNVEV (reference sequence). The CDR3 protein is CASSLTWDRVGTEAFF. The CDR3 coding sequence is TGTGCCAGCAGTCTTACGTGGGACAGGGTCGGGACTGAAGCTTTCTTT.

In the case of this clone: One end of the junction does not line up with germline, which may come from a read error. V and J are TRBV29-1 and TRBJ2-5; tentative D call: TRBD1 (6 bases). This CDR3 is built from 12 residues. CDR1 and CDR2 (germline): SQVTM, ANQGSEA. The CDR3 reads CSFEGEQETQYF. For the CDR3, the DNA is TGCAGCTTTGAGGGGGAACAAGAGACCCAGTACTTC.

DNA of the CDR3: TGTGCCAGCAGTGATCAGAATGAGCAGTTCTTC. It translates to CASSDQNEQFF. V gene TRBV2 combines with J gene TRBJ2-1, with D hard to call. The CDR3 consists of 11 residues. Germline CDR1 SNHLY, CDR2 FYNNEI. V lost 3 bases and J 7 bases, leaving 4 bases between the germline ends.

This clone occurred once. V is TRBV2 and J is TRBJ2-1; the D is unclear. The CDR3 has 13 residues. CDR1 SNHLY and CDR2 FYNNEI come from the germline V gene. With 8 bases removed from V and 10 bases from J, the gap between germline ends came to 18 bases. Written as DNA, the CDR3 is TGTGCCAGCGTGAGGAGTATTCGCGTCGAGCAGTTCTTC. Translating it yields CASVRSIRVEQFF.

The J gene is TRBJ1-3, the V gene TRBV9, with D perhaps matching TRBD1 (6 bases). Germline CDR1 SGDLS, CDR2 YYNGEE. V lost 0 bases and J lost 8, with 9 bases in between. The CDR3 is 13 residues long. Here the CDR3 DNA reads TGTGCCAGCAGCGTAGACAGGGTGGACACCATATATTTT. Its protein is CASSVDRVDTIYF.

V and J are TRBV9 and TRBJ2-4, with D tentatively TRBD2 (5 bases). The germline gives CDR1 SGDLS, CDR2 YYNGEE. The CDR3 loop spans 17 amino acids. The V end was cut by 0 bases, the J end by 0 bases, with 13 bases between. CDR3 sequence: CASSVGGSGLAKNIQYF. CDR3 nucleotide sequence: TGTGCCAGCAGCGTAGGAGGGAGCGGACTAGCCAAAAACATTCAGTACTTC.

CDR3 in DNA: TGTGCCACCAGCTCCCCCAAGCAGGCGGACCTCCCCGACACCGGGGAGCTGTTTTTT. Amino acid sequence: CATSSPKQADLPDTGELFF. V gene TRBV15 combines with J gene TRBJ2-2; D is ambiguous. The germline CDR1 and CDR2 sequences are LNHNV and YYDKDF (reference sequence). This CDR3 contains 19 residues. V lost 5 bases and J 3 bases, leaving 25 bases between the germline ends.

This chain connects TRBV7-6 to TRBJ2-7, with a weak D call TRBD2 (6 bases). The CDR3 has 13 residues. With 5 bases removed from V and 1 base from J, the gap between germline ends came to 9 bases. Per the germline V gene, CDR1 is SGHVS and CDR2 is FNYEAQ. In nucleotides, the CDR3 is TGTGCCAGCAGCCGCGGGGCGTCCTACGAGCAGTACTTC. Its protein is CASSRGASYEQYF.

CDR3 amino acids: CSVEDPQNTEAFF. The DNA of the CDR3 is TGCAGCGTTGAAGATCCGCAGAACACTGAAGCTTTCTTT. J is TRBJ1-1 and V is TRBV29-1; D is uncertain. The CDR3 sequence is 13 residues long. Germline loops: CDR1 SQVTM, CDR2 ANQGSEA. V was trimmed by 0 bases and J by 1 base, leaving 6 bases between them.

This clone was observed a handful of times. V is TRBV19 and J is TRBJ2-7; D is possibly TRBD2 (5 bases). Trimming pared 3 bases from V and 1 base from J, leaving 10 bases between. CDR3 size: 14 residues. Germline CDR1 LNHDA, CDR2 SQIVND (reference sequence). CDR3 protein: CASSIRGQSYEQYF. In DNA, the CDR3 is TGTGCCAGTAGTATTCGCGGGCAATCCTACGAGCAGTACTTC. Variable domain in full (rest from reference TRBV19 and TRBJ2-7): DGGITQSPKYLFRKEGQNVTLSCEQNLNHDAMYWYRQDPGQGLRLIYYSQIVNDFQKGDIAEGYSVSREKKESFPLTVTSAQKNPTAFYLCASSIRGQSYEQYFGPGTRLTVT.

This clone was seen more than once but under ten times. A read error may explain this, as a much larger clone is one base away. J is TRBJ2-7 and V is TRBV6-9; 11 nucleotides align to TRBD1. The ends lost 5 bases at V and 3 bases at J; junction bases unmatched: 3. CDR3 length equals 14 residues. CDR1 and CDR2 from the germline V gene are MNHGY and SVAAGI. CDR3 protein: CASSTGTGGYEQYF. The CDR3 DNA sequence: TGTGCCAGCAGTACCGGGACAGGGGGCTACGAGCAGTACTTC.

The rearrangement uses TRBV29-1 and TRBJ2-1, with 9 bases lining up with TRBD2. The CDR3 covers 16 residues. Germline values: CDR1 SQVTM, CDR2 ANQGSEA. V was pared by 0 bases and J by 2 bases, with 5 bases of the junction left unmatched. In DNA, the CDR3 is TGCAGCGTTGAAGAACCCCTAGCGGGACCCTACAATGAGCAGTTCTTC. Its protein product is CSVEEPLAGPYNEQFF.

V gene TRBV5-1 combines with J gene TRBJ1-1; unclear D gene. The V and J ends lost 0 bases and 1 base respectively, with 10 bases between them. Germline values: CDR1 SGHRS, CDR2 YFSETQ. There are 15 residues in the CDR3. In DNA, the CDR3 is TGCGCCAGCAGCTTGGCTGGTGGGGAGAACACTGAAGCTTTCTTT. It codes for CASSLAGGENTEAFF. Full variable domain (remainder filled in from reference TRBV5-1 and TRBJ1-1): KAGVTQTPRYLIKTRGQQVTLSCSPISGHRSVSWYQQTPGQGLQFLFEYFSETQRNKGNFPGRFSGRQFSNSRSEMNVSTLELGDSALYLCASSLAGGENTEAFFGQGTRLTVV.

There are a few counts of this clone. This sequence joins TRBV7-9 and TRBJ1-2; 9 bases match TRBD1. Germline CDR1 and CDR2: SEHNR and FQNEAQ (reference sequence). J was trimmed by 5 bases and V by 3 bases; bases with no gene match: 13. This CDR3 contains 17 residues. CDR3 loop: CASSLDLRDRAAYGYTF. Here the CDR3 DNA reads TGTGCCAGCAGCTTGGATCTCCGGGACAGGGCTGCGTATGGCTACACCTTC.

This chain links TRBV29-1 with TRBJ2-1; unclear D gene. The CDR3 loop spans 14 amino acids. V was trimmed by 3 bases and J by 2 bases, leaving 11 bases between them. Germline V gene data show CDR1 as SQVTM and CDR2 as ANQGSEA. The CDR3 is CSVDGPGTYNEQFF. The CDR3 DNA is TGCAGCGTTGACGGACCAGGCACCTACAATGAGCAGTTCTTC.

The V gene is TRBV9, the J gene TRBJ2-1, with TRBD2 identical over 7 bases. Germline V lookup: CDR1 SGDLS, CDR2 YYNGEE. With V trimmed by 0 bases and J by 5 bases, 5 bases remained unmatched. The CDR3 consists of 15 residues. The CDR3 loop reads CASSVGAGRHNEQFF. CDR3 bases: TGTGCCAGCAGCGTAGGAGCGGGAAGACACAATGAGCAGTTCTTC.

The V gene is TRBV6-1, the J gene TRBJ2-3; 9 bases are a match to TRBD2. The junction had 12 bases not matched to a gene; V was cut back by 7 bases and J by 10 bases. Germline V gives CDR1 MNHNS, CDR2 SASEGT. This CDR3 has 14 amino acids. The CDR3 loop reads CASMGTSQYSPQYF. CDR3 in DNA: TGTGCCAGCATGGGGACTAGCCAGTATAGCCCGCAGTATTTT.

The rearrangement links TRBV27 to TRBJ2-3, with D perhaps being TRBD1 or TRBD2 (7 bases each). There are 15 residues in the CDR3. The V gene lost 3 bases and the J gene lost 2 bases, with 12 bases spanning the gap. Per germline, CDR1 MNHEY and CDR2 SMNVEV (reference sequence). CDR3 DNA sequence: TGTGCCAGCAGTTTGCCAGGGGGGGTCACAGATACGCAGTATTTT. It codes for CASSLPGGVTDTQYF.

The chain employs TRBV2 and TRBJ2-3, with D maybe TRBD2 (7 bases). This CDR3 contains 14 residues. Trimming stripped 7 bases from V and 5 bases from J, with 16 bases between. The germline V gene has CDR1 SNHLY and CDR2 FYNNEI. The chain's CDR3 is CASTAEGGEDTQYF. CDR3 in DNA: TGTGCCAGCACGGCAGAAGGGGGGGAAGATACGCAGTATTTT. Drawing the rest from reference TRBV2 and TRBJ2-3, the complete variable domain is EPEVTQTPSHQVTQMGQEVILRCVPISNHLYFYWYRQILGQKVEFLVSFYNNEISEKSEIFDDQFSVERPDGSNFTLKIRSTKLEDSAMYFCASTAEGGEDTQYFGPGTRLTVL.

The chain uses TRBV7-9 and TRBJ2-7, with 7 bases that match TRBD2. The CDR3 is 12 amino acids. V lost 4 bases to trimming and J lost 5 bases; unmatched junction nucleotides: 2. Germline V gene lookup returns CDR1 SEHNR and CDR2 FQNEAQ (reference sequence). CDR3 residues: CASSSGGDEQYF. The DNA of the CDR3 is TGTGCCAGCAGCTCGGGGGGAGACGAGCAGTACTTC.